The next 8 T cell receptor beta chains were all read from a single sample in a study of HIV-infected patients and healthy controls. TCRdb independently ran MiXCR on the 5' RACE reads; one entry per CDR3 protein. The repertoire has roughly 68,000 distinct CDR3 sequences, 15% to 20% of them found once; the top ten carry about 1.3%. The sequencing input was CD4+ T cells from blood. All receptors come from a human donor in good health.

This clonotype showed up just a few times. The chain links TRBV3-1 to TRBJ1-6; possibly TRBD1 for D (6 bases). Germline CDR1 reads LGHDT; CDR2 reads YNNKEL (reference sequence). The CDR3 contains 14 residues. V gave up 5 bases and J gave up 7 bases, with 12 bases separating them. CDR3 DNA: TGTGCCAGCAGCGCACAGGGAGCAAATTCACCCCTCCACTTT. Amino acid sequence: CASSAQGANSPLHF.

This clonotype was recorded at least ten times. This sequence joins TRBV5-5 and TRBJ2-1; the match to TRBD1 covers 8 bases. The CDR3 consists of 13 residues. The ends lost 4 bases at V and 8 bases at J; junction bases unmatched: 5. Germline CDR1 SGHKS, CDR2 YYEKEE (reference sequence). The CDR3 nucleotides read TGTGCCAGCAGCAAGGACAGGGCGGATGAGCAGTTCTTC. It is translated as CASSKDRADEQFF.

This clonotype was counted once. The chain links TRBV5-1 to TRBJ2-3, with 7 bases lining up with TRBD2. The V gene end was trimmed by 0 bases and the J gene end by 4 bases; junction bases not matched to a gene: 8. Germline CDR1 reads SGHRS; CDR2 reads YFSETQ. This CDR3 region has 16 residues. This CDR3 is CASSLEGGPAADTQYF. In DNA, the CDR3 is TGCGCCAGCAGCTTGGAGGGAGGGCCAGCGGCAGATACGCAGTATTTT.

This clonotype occurred a few times. The rearrangement links TRBV7-2 to TRBJ2-4; 12 nucleotides align to TRBD2. V shed 0 bases and J 0 bases; nucleotides not matched to a gene: 6. CDR1 and CDR2 (germline): SGHTA, FQGNSA. The CDR3 is 19 amino acids. CDR3 protein: CASSLAGTSGLLAKNIQYF. The CDR3 nucleotides are TGTGCCAGCAGCTTAGCCGGGACTAGCGGGCTACTAGCCAAAAACATTCAGTACTTC.

CDR3 loop: CAWSVNRGEQYF. The CDR3 DNA follows: TGTGCCTGGAGTGTTAACAGGGGCGAGCAGTACTTC. The V gene is TRBV30, the J gene TRBJ2-7, with TRBD1 identical over 7 bases. This CDR3 is built from 12 residues. CDR1 and CDR2 (germline): GTSNPN, SVGIG (reference sequence). J was trimmed by 6 bases and V by 0 bases; bases with no gene match: 2.

This sequence joins TRBV12-3 or TRBV12-4 and TRBJ2-3; D call uncertain. Deletions cut 4 bases from V and 6 bases from J, with 5 bases between. The CDR3 has 11 amino acids. The CDR3 is CASSYLDTQYF. CDR3 bases: TGTGCCAGCAGTTATCTGGATACGCAGTATTTT.

This chain joins TRBV20-1 and TRBJ1-2; D uncertain. The germline gives CDR1 DFQATT, CDR2 SNEGSKA (reference sequence). V lost 3 bases and J 0 bases, leaving 11 bases between the germline ends. The CDR3 extends over 14 amino acids. The DNA for the CDR3 is TGCAGTGCTAGGGCCGGAATCACTAACTATGGCTACACCTTC. Translation gives CSARAGITNYGYTF.

This clonotype was observed a few times. Its ends do not fully match the called genes, so a read error is possible. This chain connects TRBV4-3 to TRBJ2-7, with 7 bases matching TRBD2. CDR1 LGHNA and CDR2 YSLEER come from the germline V gene. There are 13 residues in the CDR3. This CDR3 reads CASSQETGGRPHF. The CDR3 DNA sequence: TGCGCCAGCAGCCAAGAAACGGGGGGACGGCCTCACTTC.